This entry is about one T cell receptor (beta chain). This record belongs to a study of blood T cell repertoires in COVID-19. The wider study: From T cells, B-cell-depleted T cells, or PBMCs came the material, which was cDNA or gDNA.

Using immunoSEQ multiplex PCR, the repertoire was profiled, and TCRdb retains in-frame clones only, with some absent. This sample has more than 95,000 clones, with approximately 88% found just once. The junction had 2 bases not matched to a gene; V was cut back by 10 bases and J by 2 bases. This CDR3 contains 12 residues. Per germline, CDR1 MNHEY and CDR2 SVGAGI. The sample was peripheral blood. The TCR comes from a man aged 50 or older with acute or convalescent COVID-19. The chain couples TRBV6-5 to TRBJ2-1; 7 bases align to TRBD2. The CDR3: CATSGAYNEQFF. The CDR3, as DNA: TGTGCCACCAGCGGGGCCTACAATGAGCAGTTCTTC.